The clone carrying this T cell receptor beta chain was seen only a few times. Its antigen is currently unknown. The data derive from a study of beta chain features in type 1 diabetes. Study observations and caveats: Across patients, naive, central memory and Treg TCRB repertoires exhibited apparently greater similarity than was observed across healthy donors. For type 1 diabetes patients, VDJ junctions showed fewer insertions and more deletions.

All of the isolated RNA was reverse transcribed, so expressed TCRB transcripts were sequenced. The table came from immunoSEQ multiplex PCR; TCRdb's copy has only in-frame clones and leaves some out. The table lists approximately 300,000 clones, 8% to 13% of them singletons. What was sequenced was naive CD4+ T cells from blood. The origin of this receptor is a woman between 25 and 40 years old in good health.

CDR3 nucleotide sequence: TGCAGCGTCCCGGGGGCGGGAGTGGTCGCCGGGGAGCTGTTTTTT. This codes for CSVPGAGVVAGELFF. The chain couples TRBV29-1 to TRBJ2-2; weak D call: TRBD2 (7 bases). The CDR3 extends over 15 amino acids. Deletions cut 6 bases from V and 6 bases from J, with 20 bases between. The V gene's germline CDR1 is SQVTM and CDR2 ANQGSEA.